The 10 T cell receptor beta chains below were found in one sample sequenced in a study of blood T cell repertoires in COVID-19. Here immunoSEQ multiplex PCR was the method, and the copy in TCRdb shows in-frame clones only, minus some. Altogether fewer than 200,000 clones are present, 85% to 90% being singletons, with the ten largest covering 5% to 6.5%. What was sequenced was peripheral blood. All receptors come from a man in his forties with active or convalescent COVID-19.

This clone came up once. V gene TRBV24-1 combines with J gene TRBJ1-1; tentative D call: TRBD1 (5 bases). This CDR3 has 13 residues. CDR1 and CDR2 (germline): KGHDR, SFDVKD. The V gene lost 0 bases and the J gene lost 7 bases, with 8 bases spanning the gap. The CDR3: CATSDLLTDEAFF. Written as DNA, the CDR3 is TGTGCCACCAGTGATTTGCTGACAGATGAAGCTTTCTTT.

The chain uses TRBV10-3 and TRBJ2-7; 7 positions agree with TRBD1. The CDR3 extends over 17 amino acids. The trim removed 6 bases at V and 5 bases at J, leaving 19 bases unmatched. Per germline, CDR1 ENHRY and CDR2 SYGVKD. CDR3 protein: CAIRQIELGQSVDEQYF. The CDR3 DNA sequence: TGTGCCATCAGACAAATAGAACTGGGACAGTCGGTCGACGAGCAGTACTTC.

The rearrangement uses TRBV7-9 and TRBJ2-3, with 10 bases aligning to TRBD2. The germline V gene has CDR1 SEHNR and CDR2 FQNEAQ (reference sequence). This CDR3 contains 16 residues. The trim removed 5 bases at V and 0 bases at J, leaving 5 bases unmatched. For the CDR3, the DNA is TGTGCCAGCAGCACCCGGACTAGCGGCAGCACAGATACGCAGTATTTT. Protein product: CASSTRTSGSTDTQYF.

The rearrangement joins TRBV5-4 to TRBJ1-2; 9 positions match TRBD1. This CDR3 is 16 amino acids long. V lost 0 bases and J lost 6; bases outside the gene matches: 9. Looked up from germline, CDR1 is SGHNT and CDR2 is YYREEE (reference sequence). CDR3 DNA sequence: TGTGCCAGCAGCTTGGCCGGGACAGGGTTAGGACATGGCTACACCTTC. Translated, it gives CASSLAGTGLGHGYTF.

This clone was seen a handful of times. The chain uses TRBV3-1 (or the pseudogene TRBV3-2) and TRBJ2-5; D possibly corresponds to TRBD2 (5 bases). The CDR3 has 16 amino acids. From germline, CDR1 is LGHDT and CDR2 YNNKEL (reference sequence). Between the trimmed V and J ends, which lost 0 bases and 1 base, there was a span of 12 bases. DNA of the CDR3: TGTGCCAGCAGCCAAGAATGTCTGACTACCCAAGAGACCCAGTACTTC. This gives the protein CASSQECLTTQETQYF.

The rearrangement links TRBV5-1 to TRBJ1-3, with a weak D call TRBD1 (5 bases). V lost 5 bases and J lost 2, with 5 bases in between. The CDR3 loop spans 12 amino acids. The germline gives CDR1 SGHRS, CDR2 YFSETQ. The CDR3 region is CASRDTGNTIYF. In DNA form, the CDR3 reads TGCGCCAGCAGGGACACTGGAAACACCATATATTTT.

CDR3: CASSVAVGDRAFF. In nucleotides, the CDR3 is TGTGCCAGCAGCGTAGCTGTCGGAGACCGAGCTTTCTTT. The chain has TRBV9 and TRBJ1-1; D call uncertain. The CDR3 is 13 amino acids. Trimming cost V 0 bases and J 10 bases, with 13 bases left between them. Per germline, CDR1 SGDLS and CDR2 YYNGEE.

The rearrangement links TRBV7-3 to TRBJ1-1; 7 nucleotides agree with TRBD1. J gave up 4 bases and V 0 bases, and 2 bases lay outside the gene matches. The CDR3 sequence is 14 residues long. Germline V gene data show CDR1 as SGHTA and CDR2 as FQGTGA. The CDR3 reads CASSLTSGGTEAFF. CDR3 DNA sequence: TGTGCCAGCAGCTTAACATCAGGGGGCACTGAAGCTTTCTTT. Filled out from reference TRBV7-3 and TRBJ1-1, the complete variable domain reads GAGVSQTPSNKVTEKGKYVELRCDPISGHTALYWYRQSLGQGPEFLIYFQGTGAADDSGLPNDRFFAVRPEGSVSTLKIQRTERGDSAVYLCASSLTSGGTEAFFGQGTRLTVV.

The chain uses TRBV9 and TRBJ1-1, with 9 bases lining up with TRBD1. There are 16 residues in the CDR3. Looked up from germline, CDR1 is SGDLS and CDR2 is YYNGEE. Losses at the gene ends were 3 bases for V and 5 bases for J; bases not matched to a gene: 11. The CDR3: CASSGGQGGSSTEAFF. The CDR3 nucleotides are TGTGCCAGCAGCGGGGGACAGGGTGGTTCTTCTACTGAAGCTTTCTTT.

The V and J genes are TRBV29-1 and TRBJ1-1; 9 bases align to TRBD1. With 4 bases clipped from V and 7 bases from J, the junction kept 16 bases outside the gene matches. Germline V gene sequence: CDR1 SQVTM, CDR2 ANQGSEA. The CDR3 loop spans 16 amino acids. The CDR3 is CSVAGTGFFGMDEAFF. As DNA, the CDR3 is TGCAGCGTTGCCGGGACAGGGTTTTTTGGCATGGATGAAGCTTTCTTT.